The clone carrying this T cell receptor (beta chain) came up many times. The source of the sample is a study of regulatory T cells in long-lasting Graves disease. Time point specified: persistent/refractory GD, antithyroid drugs over 5 years with positive TRAb. Making the TCR library involved RNA that had been extracted from PBMCs. Sequencing libraries for TCR beta were prepared with iRepertoire HTBI primers and Arm-PCR of CDR3 regions. Using its own MiXCR run on the multiplex PCR reads, TCRdb lists one record per CDR3 protein. The top ten clones hold roughly 13% of a sample with hundreds of thousands of distinct CDR3 sequences, around 23% of them seen once. The starting material was peripheral blood mononuclear cells (PBMCs), obtained when the disease was refractory, from a patient treated with antithyroid drugs. This TCR was recovered from a female donor with Graves disease.

The CDR3 region is CASSSTGRDGGYTF. Written as DNA, the CDR3 is TGTGCCAGCAGTTCTACGGGACGGGATGGAGGCTACACCTTC. This chain uses TRBV7-8 with TRBJ1-2, with D perhaps TRBD1 (5 bases). The ends were cut back, 6 bases at V and 8 bases at J, with 19 bases in the middle. CDR1 is SGHVS, CDR2 FQNEAQ, per germline. This CDR3 contains 14 residues.